The TCR beta chain under discussion was sequenced for a study of T-cell reconstitution after alpha-beta-depleted transplantation in children. Study-level results: Elevated TCRbeta diversity at day 60 was traced, in some patients, to surviving recipient T cells and thymic progenitors. One year post-transplant, T-cell counts and diversity were largely derived from T cells produced anew. About two months after transplant, alpha-beta T cells reportedly came from several hundred expanded graft clones.

This clonotype was seen a few times. Its specificity is unknown. Unique molecular identifiers were used in preparing the TCRbeta library. TCRdb redid the calling of the PCR reads with MiXCR, one entry per CDR3 protein. The sample shows over 450,000 distinct CDR3 sequences, about 10% of them seen only once. Germline CDR1 reads LGHNA; CDR2 reads YSLEER. Germline trimming cut 1 base from V and 3 bases from J; bases unmatched to any gene: 5. This CDR3 has 17 residues. The chain uses TRBV4-3 and TRBJ2-1; the match to TRBD2 covers 11 bases. Sequenced here: PBMCs, sampled before TCRalphabeta/CD19-depleted stem cell transplant. The TCR was taken from a child aged 2-15 years with inherited bone marrow failure, due to receive a stem cell transplant. CDR3 bases: TGCGCCAGCAGCCAAGGGGCCCTAGCGGGAGGCTACAATGAGCAGTTCTTC. Its protein is CASSQGALAGGYNEQFF.